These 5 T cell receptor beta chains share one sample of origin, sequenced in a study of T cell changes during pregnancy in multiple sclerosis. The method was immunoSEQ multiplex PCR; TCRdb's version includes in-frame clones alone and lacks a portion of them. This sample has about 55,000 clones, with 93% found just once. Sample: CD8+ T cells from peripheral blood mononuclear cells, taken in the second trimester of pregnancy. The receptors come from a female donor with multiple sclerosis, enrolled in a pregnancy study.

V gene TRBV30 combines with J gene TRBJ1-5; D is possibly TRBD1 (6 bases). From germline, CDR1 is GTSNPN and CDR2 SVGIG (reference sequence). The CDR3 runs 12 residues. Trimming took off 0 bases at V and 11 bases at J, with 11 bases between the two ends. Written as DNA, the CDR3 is TGTGCCTGGAGTGTACTCGGGGACACCCAGCATTTT. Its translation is CAWSVLGDTQHF.

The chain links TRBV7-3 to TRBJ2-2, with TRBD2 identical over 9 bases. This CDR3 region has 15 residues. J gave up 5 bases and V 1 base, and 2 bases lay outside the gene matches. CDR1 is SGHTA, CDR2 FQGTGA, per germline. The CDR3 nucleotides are TGTGCCAGCAGCTTAATGCGGGGGGGGACCGGGGAGCTGTTTTTT. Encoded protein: CASSLMRGGTGELFF.

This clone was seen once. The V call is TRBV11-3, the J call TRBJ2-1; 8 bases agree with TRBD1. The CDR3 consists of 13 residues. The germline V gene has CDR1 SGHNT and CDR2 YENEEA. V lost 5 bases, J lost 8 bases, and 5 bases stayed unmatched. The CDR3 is CASSRQGSHEQFF. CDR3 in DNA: TGTGCCAGCAGCCGACAGGGGTCCCATGAGCAGTTCTTC.

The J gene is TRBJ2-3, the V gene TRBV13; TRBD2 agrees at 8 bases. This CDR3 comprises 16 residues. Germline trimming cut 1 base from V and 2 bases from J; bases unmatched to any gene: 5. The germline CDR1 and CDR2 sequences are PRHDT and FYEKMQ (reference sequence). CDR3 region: CASSLAISGVTDTQYF. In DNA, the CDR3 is TGTGCCAGCAGCTTAGCGATTAGCGGGGTCACAGATACGCAGTATTTT.

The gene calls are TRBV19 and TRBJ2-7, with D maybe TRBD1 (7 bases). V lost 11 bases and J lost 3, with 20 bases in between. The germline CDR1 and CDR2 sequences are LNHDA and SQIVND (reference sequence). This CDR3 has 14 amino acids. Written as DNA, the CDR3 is TGTGCCCCGCAGGGGGGACCCGACCTCTACGAGCAGTACTTC. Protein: CAPQGGPDLYEQYF.